These 5 T cell receptor beta chains were sequenced from one sample in a study of T cell clonality in common variable immunodeficiency. Overall study results and limits: Reportedly, TCR beta sequences from common variable immunodeficiency showed fewer deletions and N-nucleotide insertions.

Profiling relied on immunoSEQ multiplex PCR, and the TCRdb table lists in-frame clones only, not all of them. The sample includes 10,000 to 12,000 clones, none of them occurring once. These receptors lack a known antigen. The sequenced sample consisted of peripheral blood mononuclear cells. The source is a human donor with common variable immunodeficiency.

This clone was counted between two and nine times. Read data end 3 residues before the CDR3 end; the end is taken from the germline J gene. The chain joins TRBV18 to TRBJ1-4, with D uncertain. The CDR3 is 13 amino acids. Trimming removed 8 bases from V and 7 bases from J, with 14 bases in between. Germline loops: CDR1 KGHSH, CDR2 LQKENI. The CDR3 spells CASGVVASEKLFF. CDR3 DNA, as far as it was read: TGTGCCAGCGGAGTTGTGGCTAGTGAAAAA.

Concerning this clone: A read error may account for a junction end that differs from germline. The read stops 3 residues short of the end of the CDR3; the missing end is completed from the germline J gene. The chain employs TRBV7-7 and TRBJ2-3; possibly TRBD2 for D (6 bases). CDR1 is SSHAT, CDR2 FNYEAQ, per germline (reference sequence). CDR3 size: 16 residues. The CDR3 spells CASSFGGGDPTDTQYF. The sequenced CDR3 bases are TGTGCTAGCAGCTTTGGAGGCGGGGACCCCACAGATACG. Filled out from reference TRBV7-7 and TRBJ2-3, the complete variable domain reads GAGVSQSPRYKVTKRGQDVTLRCDPISSHATLYWYQQALGQGPEFLTYFNYEAQPDKSGLPSDRFSAERPEGSISTLTIQRTEQRDSAMYRCASSFGGGDPTDTQYFGPGTRLTVL.

Only a few counts were recorded for this clone. The sequence runs out 3 residues before the end of the CDR3; the remainder is reconstructed from the germline J gene. The chain employs TRBV19 and TRBJ2-7; 8 positions agree with TRBD2. V dropped 5 bases and J dropped 0; count of bases not matched to a gene: 6. CDR3 length equals 15 residues. CDR1 LNHDA and CDR2 SQIVND come from the germline V gene (reference sequence). The DNA read from the CDR3 is TGTGCCAGTAGTGTCACTAGCGGATTCTCCTACGAG. Its translation: CASSVTSGFSYE. In full, the CDR3 reads CASSVTSGFSYEQYF.

This clone was counted between two and nine times. The junction shows a germline mismatch at one end, possibly a read error. Other DNA sequences from this sample encode an identical CDR3 as well. The sequenced part of the CDR3 DNA is TGTGCTAGCAGCCCCCGACTAGCCTCCTACAATGAG. Amino acid sequence: CASSPRLASYNE. In full, the CDR3 reads CASSPRLASYNEQFF. The chain uses TRBV7-2 and TRBJ2-1; 7 bases fit TRBD2. The CDR3 extends 3 residues past the end of the read, so its final part is completed from the germline J gene. The CDR3 spans 15 residues. The V gene's germline CDR1 is SGHTA and CDR2 FQGNSA.

There are a few counts of this clone. The CDR3 goes on 3 residues after the read ends, and that part is filled in from the germline J gene. The chain combines TRBV7-8 with TRBJ1-1; D call uncertain. CDR1 and CDR2 (germline): SGHVS, FQNEAQ. This CDR3 contains 13 residues. Trimming removed 0 bases from V and 7 bases from J, with 9 bases in between. The sequenced part of the CDR3 DNA is TGTGCCAGCAGCTTAGCGAGGGCAGGTGAA. Encoded protein: CASSLARAGE. The full-length CDR3 reads as CASSLARAGEAFF.